Sequencing of this T cell receptor (beta chain) was carried out in a study of blood T cells in healthy people across ages. Study context: Roughly one uniquely barcoded beta molecule per two T cells was captured. Findings and caveats of the study: A roughly linear fall in TCR beta diversity per million T cells was seen with increasing age.

A second PCR, run for about 6 to 11 cycles, used a sample-barcoded 5' primer plus a J-beta primer mix. TCRdb passed the 5' RACE reads through MiXCR, listing each CDR3 protein once. Here the sample spans approximately 780,000 distinct CDR3 sequences, more than 25% being singletons. This clonotype appeared a few times. Its target is not known. V was pared by 7 bases and J by 6 bases, with 18 bases between. Germline loops: CDR1 SGHAT, CDR2 FQNNGV. The CDR3 sequence is 15 residues long. Researchers collected 9.5 to 10 milliliters of peripheral blood from every single donor. The sample was also reused in another study, on T cells of mothers and their children. This second report adds: Healthy Caucasian mothers, a few in number, and their six children were the donors.

The chain has TRBV11-2 and TRBJ2-2; D is ambiguous. The material sequenced was blood. The receptor was derived from a boy aged 5-17 years in good health. The CDR3 protein is CASTIGRPMAGELFF. The CDR3 coding sequence is TGTGCCAGCACCATCGGACGACCTATGGCCGGGGAGCTGTTTTTT.